This T cell receptor (beta chain) was found in a study of blood T cells in healthy people across ages. Study conclusions and caveats: Age advanced and TCR beta diversity per million T cells fell, roughly linearly. A conclusive naive versus antigen-experienced comparison was prevented by the unsorted PBMCs.

CDR3 length: 16 amino acids. Germline CDR1 is LGHDT and CDR2 is YNNKEL (reference sequence). Trimming took 1 base from V and 1 from J, leaving 13 bases between them. Using a J-beta primer mix together with a sample-barcoded 5' primer, a second PCR was run for roughly 6 to 11 cycles. In TCRdb, the 5' RACE reads were re-called with MiXCR into one record per CDR3 protein. Of hundreds of thousands of distinct CDR3 sequences listed, approximately 59% were seen once; the top ten hold 30% to 40%. Drawn from each donor were approximately 10 milliliters of peripheral blood. As concerns this clonotype: Its specificity is not known.

Sequenced: blood. This chain joins TRBV3-1 and TRBJ2-5, with a tentative D call TRBD2 (6 bases). The TCR was taken from a man aged 55 to 70 in good health. The chain's CDR3 is CASSQGRREPQETQYF. The CDR3 DNA sequence: TGTGCCAGCAGCCAAGGGAGGAGGGAGCCCCAAGAGACCCAGTACTTC.